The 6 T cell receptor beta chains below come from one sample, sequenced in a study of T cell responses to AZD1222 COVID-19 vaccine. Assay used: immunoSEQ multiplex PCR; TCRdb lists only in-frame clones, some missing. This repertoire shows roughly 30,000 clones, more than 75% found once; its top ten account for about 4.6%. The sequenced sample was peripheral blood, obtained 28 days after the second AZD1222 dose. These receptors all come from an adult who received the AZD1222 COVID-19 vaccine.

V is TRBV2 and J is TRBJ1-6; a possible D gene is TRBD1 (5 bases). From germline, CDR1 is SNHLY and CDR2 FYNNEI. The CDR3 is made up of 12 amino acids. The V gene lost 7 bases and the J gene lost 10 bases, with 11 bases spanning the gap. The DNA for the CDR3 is TGTGCCAGCAATGGGGGACCCTCACCCCTCCACTTT. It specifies CASNGGPSPLHF. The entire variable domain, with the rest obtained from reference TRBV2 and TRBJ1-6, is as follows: EPEVTQTPSHQVTQMGQEVILRCVPISNHLYFYWYRQILGQKVEFLVSFYNNEISEKSEIFDDQFSVERPDGSNFTLKIRSTKLEDSAMYFCASNGGPSPLHFGNGTRLTVT.

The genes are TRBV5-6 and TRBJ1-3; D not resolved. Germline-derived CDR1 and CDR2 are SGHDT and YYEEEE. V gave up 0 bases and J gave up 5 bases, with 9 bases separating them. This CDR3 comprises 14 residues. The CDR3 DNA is TGTGCCAGCAGCTTGGTCAGCTCGCGAAACACCATATATTTT. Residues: CASSLVSSRNTIYF.

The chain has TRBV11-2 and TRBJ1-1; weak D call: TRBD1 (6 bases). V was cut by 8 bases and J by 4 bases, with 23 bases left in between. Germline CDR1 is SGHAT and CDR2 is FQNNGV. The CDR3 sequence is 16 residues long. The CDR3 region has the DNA TGTGCCAGCGGAATCCGTAACAGGGCTCGGGGCACTGAAGCTTTCTTT. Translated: CASGIRNRARGTEAFF.

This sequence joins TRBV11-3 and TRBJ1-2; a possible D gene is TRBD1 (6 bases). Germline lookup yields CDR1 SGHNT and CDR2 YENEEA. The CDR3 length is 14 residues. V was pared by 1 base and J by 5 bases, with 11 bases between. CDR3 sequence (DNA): TGTGCCAGCAGCTTAGGGGACACAGTTTATGGCTACACCTTC. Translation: CASSLGDTVYGYTF.

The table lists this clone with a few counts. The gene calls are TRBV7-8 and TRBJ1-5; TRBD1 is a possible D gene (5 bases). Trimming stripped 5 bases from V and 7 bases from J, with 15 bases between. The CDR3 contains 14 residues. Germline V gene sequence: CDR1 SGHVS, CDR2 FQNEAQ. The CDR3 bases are TGTGCCAGCAGCCCCGGGGGGTCGTTGCAGCCCCAGCATTTT. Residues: CASSPGGSLQPQHF. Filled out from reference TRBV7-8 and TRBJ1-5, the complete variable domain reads GAGVSQSPRYKVAKRGQDVALRCDPISGHVSLFWYQQALGQGPEFLTYFQNEAQLDKSGLPSDRFFAERPEGSVSTLKIQRTQQEDSAVYLCASSPGGSLQPQHFGDGTRLSIL.

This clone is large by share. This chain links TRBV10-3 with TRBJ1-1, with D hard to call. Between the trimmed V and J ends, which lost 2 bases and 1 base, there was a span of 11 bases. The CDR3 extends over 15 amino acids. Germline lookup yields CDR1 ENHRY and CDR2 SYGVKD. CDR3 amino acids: CAISENPAGNTEAFF. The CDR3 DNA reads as TGTGCCATCAGTGAGAATCCGGCAGGGAACACTGAAGCTTTCTTT.